One and the same sample provided the 27 T cell receptor beta chains below, sequenced in a study of shared clonotypes between healthy human individuals. Profiling relied on immunoSEQ multiplex PCR, and the TCRdb table lists in-frame clones only, not all of them. Of about 480,000 clones listed, 79% are singletons. The sample consisted of PBMCs. The source is a woman aged 40 to 50 in good health. Some clones in this sample may be carry-over from other donors' samples.

This clone appeared once. V and J are TRBV5-6 and TRBJ2-1, with a possible D match to TRBD2 (6 bases). CDR1 SGHDT and CDR2 YYEEEE come from the germline V gene. There are 13 residues in the CDR3. V was shortened by 5 bases and J by 8 bases, with 14 bases between the two germline ends. This chain's CDR3 is CASSYRDSYEQFF. Here the CDR3 DNA reads TGTGCCAGCAGTTACCGGGACTCCTATGAGCAGTTCTTC. The variable domain in full, completed from reference TRBV5-6 and TRBJ2-1, reads DAGVTQSPTHLIKTRGQQVTLRCSPKSGHDTVSWYQQALGQGPQFIFQYYEEEERQRGNFPDRFSGHQFPNYSSELNVNALLLGDSALYLCASSYRDSYEQFFGPGTRLTVL.

This clone was recorded once. The chain couples TRBV7-9 to TRBJ2-5; 8 nucleotides line up with TRBD2. The germline V gene has CDR1 SEHNR and CDR2 FQNEAQ (reference sequence). This CDR3 has 16 residues. Trimming took 5 bases from V and 5 from J; bases not matched to a gene: 13. CDR3 in amino acids: CASSVDSGTRRETQYF. CDR3 coding DNA: TGTGCCAGCAGCGTGGACAGCGGGACTAGGAGGGAGACCCAGTACTTC.

Regarding this clone: A much larger clone lies a single base off, so this may be a read error. This specimen includes other DNA sequences encoding the same CDR3. This sequence joins TRBV7-3 and TRBJ2-3, with D uncertain. There are 12 residues in the CDR3. Trimming removed 3 bases from V and 1 base from J, with 2 bases in between. Germline values: CDR1 SGHTA, CDR2 FQGTGA. This CDR3 reads CASSLGTDTQYF. The DNA of the CDR3 is TGTGCCAGCAGCTTGGGCACAGATACGCAGTATTTT.

The chain employs TRBV19 and TRBJ2-1; 7 bases match TRBD2. CDR3 size: 14 residues. The junction had 6 bases not matched to a gene; V was cut back by 2 bases and J by 8 bases. In germline, CDR1 is LNHDA, CDR2 SQIVND (reference sequence). CDR3 in amino acids: CASSIYGGSYEQFF. For the CDR3, the DNA is TGTGCCAGTAGTATATATGGCGGGAGTTATGAGCAGTTCTTC.

The rearrangement links TRBV11-2 to TRBJ1-4; D gene uncertain. CDR1 is SGHAT, CDR2 FQNNGV, per germline. The CDR3 runs to 16 residues. Between the trimmed V and J ends, which lost 5 bases and 3 bases, there was a span of 16 bases. This chain's CDR3 is CASSPIRGWANEKLFF. CDR3 sequence (DNA): TGTGCCAGCAGCCCCATTCGTGGCTGGGCTAATGAAAAACTGTTTTTT. Complete variable domain (other parts from reference TRBV11-2 and TRBJ1-4): EAGVAQSPRYKIIEKRQSVAFWCNPISGHATLYWYQQILGQGPKLLIQFQNNGVVDDSQLPKDRFSAERLKGVDSTLKIQPAKLEDSAVYLCASSPIRGWANEKLFFGSGTQLSVL.

The gene calls are TRBV12-5 and TRBJ1-2; D is perhaps TRBD1 (6 bases). Deletions cut 1 base from V and 6 bases from J, with 15 bases between. Germline CDR1 LGHNT, CDR2 FRNRAP. This CDR3 is 15 amino acids long. The CDR3 loop reads CASGLAAGEQDGYTF. CDR3 in DNA: TGTGCTAGTGGTTTGGCCGCAGGGGAGCAGGATGGCTACACCTTC.

V gene TRBV19 combines with J gene TRBJ2-1; D is unresolved. The CDR3 has 13 residues. Trimming shortened V by 4 bases and J by 0 bases, and 4 bases separated the two germline ends. Germline-derived CDR1 and CDR2 are LNHDA and SQIVND (reference sequence). CDR3 loop: CASSRDSYNEQFF. Here the CDR3 DNA reads TGTGCCAGTAGTAGGGACTCCTACAATGAGCAGTTCTTC.

This clone came up once. The genes are TRBV4-3 and TRBJ2-1, with 9 bases that match TRBD2. Germline V gives CDR1 LGHNA, CDR2 YSLEER. The CDR3 is made up of 16 amino acids. With V trimmed by 3 bases and J by 9 bases, 12 bases remained unmatched. CDR3 amino acids: CASSQALLREGGEQFF. In DNA form, the CDR3 reads TGCGCCAGCAGCCAGGCTCTCTTGCGGGAGGGGGGTGAGCAGTTCTTC.

This CDR3 reads CASKGAGPTIYEQYF. Written as DNA, the CDR3 is TGTGCCAGCAAGGGAGCGGGACCTACCATCTACGAGCAGTACTTC. The chain combines TRBV2 with TRBJ2-7, with TRBD2 matching over 7 bases. After removal of 7 bases from V and 3 bases from J, the junction contained 12 bases not matched to a gene. The length of the CDR3 is 15 residues. Germline lookup yields CDR1 SNHLY and CDR2 FYNNEI.

The chain has TRBV7-9 and TRBJ2-6; possible D gene TRBD2, 6 bases. V was pared by 1 base and J by 0 bases, with 16 bases between. CDR3 size: 19 residues. CDR1 is SEHNR, CDR2 FQNEAQ, per germline (reference sequence). The CDR3 loop reads CASSLVVGRTPSGANVLTF. The CDR3 nucleotides are TGTGCCAGCAGCTTAGTTGTCGGGAGAACACCCTCTGGGGCCAACGTCCTGACTTTC. The full variable domain, completed using reference TRBV7-9 and TRBJ2-6, is DTGVSQNPRHKITKRGQNVTFRCDPISEHNRLYWYRQTLGQGPEFLTYFQNEAQLEKSRLLSDRFSAERPKGSFSTLEIQRTEQGDSAMYLCASSLVVGRTPSGANVLTFGAGSRLTVL.

Remarks on this clone: The junction does not match germline at one end; this may be a read error. The gene calls are TRBV5-4 and TRBJ2-5; no reliable D call. This CDR3 spans 13 amino acids. Germline V gives CDR1 SGHNT, CDR2 YYREEE (reference sequence). The CDR3 nucleotides are TGTGCCAGCAGTCCTACACCAAAAGAGGCCCAGTACTTC. This codes for CASSPTPKEAQYF. Full variable domain (outside the CDR3, taken from reference TRBV5-4 and TRBJ2-5): ETGVTQSPTHLIKTRGQQVTLRCSSQSGHNTVSWYQQALGQGPQFIFQYYREEENGRGNFPPRFSGLQFPNYSSELNVNALELDDSALYLCASSPTPKEAQYFGPGTRLLVL.

The chain combines TRBV11-2 with TRBJ2-1; D is uncertain. The ends were cut back, 1 base at V and 10 bases at J, with 5 bases in the middle. Germline V gene sequence: CDR1 SGHAT, CDR2 FQNNGV. The CDR3 contains 11 residues. Here the CDR3 reads CASSLVPEQFF. DNA for the CDR3: TGTGCCAGCAGCTTAGTTCCGGAGCAGTTCTTC.

The genes are TRBV28 and TRBJ2-3, with D perhaps TRBD1 or TRBD2 (5 bases each). Trimming cost V 8 bases and J 4 bases, with 16 bases left between them. Germline CDR1 and CDR2: MDHEN and SYDVKM. CDR3 size: 14 residues. This chain's CDR3 is CASAPQGSADTQYF. As DNA, the CDR3 is TGTGCCAGCGCCCCCCAGGGTAGCGCAGATACGCAGTATTTT.

The V and J genes are TRBV27 and TRBJ2-3; D ambiguous. The CDR3 spans 12 residues. V lost 6 bases and J 4 bases, leaving 8 bases between the germline ends. The germline CDR1 and CDR2 sequences are MNHEY and SMNVEV (reference sequence). The CDR3 protein is CASRRNSDTQYF. The CDR3 nucleotides read TGTGCCAGCAGGAGGAACTCAGATACGCAGTATTTT.

The CDR3, as DNA: TGCGCCAGCAGCTTGTATGGAACAGGGCCTAACTATGGCTACACCTTC. Its protein product is CASSLYGTGPNYGYTF. V is TRBV5-1 and J is TRBJ1-2; maybe TRBD1 (6 bases). Germline V lookup: CDR1 SGHRS, CDR2 YFSETQ. Trimming stripped 1 base from V and 0 bases from J, with 13 bases between. The CDR3 runs to 16 residues. Variable domain in full (rest from reference TRBV5-1 and TRBJ1-2): KAGVTQTPRYLIKTRGQQVTLSCSPISGHRSVSWYQQTPGQGLQFLFEYFSETQRNKGNFPGRFSGRQFSNSRSEMNVSTLELGDSALYLCASSLYGTGPNYGYTFGSGTRLTVV.

The chain employs TRBV30 and TRBJ2-7, with a possible D match to TRBD2 (6 bases). The V gene's germline CDR1 is GTSNPN and CDR2 SVGIG (reference sequence). This CDR3 has 14 amino acids. V shed 0 bases and J shed 6 bases, with 15 bases lying between them. CDR3 region: CAWSVGLEATEQYF. CDR3 coding DNA: TGTGCCTGGAGTGTGGGACTTGAGGCCACCGAGCAGTACTTC.

There are many counts of this clone. The chain combines TRBV7-8 with TRBJ2-1, with D maybe TRBD1 (6 bases). Germline V gives CDR1 SGHVS, CDR2 FQNEAQ. The CDR3 consists of 13 residues. Between the trimmed V and J ends, which lost 5 bases and 9 bases, there was a span of 14 bases. The CDR3 region has the DNA TGTGCCAGCAGCATTCGTGACAGGCGTGAGCAGTTCTTC. Translation gives CASSIRDRREQFF.

The rearrangement joins TRBV7-8 to TRBJ2-5; D is tentatively TRBD1 or TRBD2 (6 bases each). V was pared by 3 bases and J by 5 bases, with 16 bases between. This CDR3 spans 15 amino acids. Looked up from germline, CDR1 is SGHVS and CDR2 is FQNEAQ. CDR3 sequence reads: CASSLDGRGGETQYF. CDR3 DNA: TGTGCCAGCAGCTTGGACGGGAGAGGGGGTGAGACCCAGTACTTC.

V is TRBV6-1 and J is TRBJ2-1; 7 bases are shared with TRBD2. CDR1 is MNHNS and CDR2 is SASEGT in the germline V gene. J gave up 0 bases and V 8 bases, and 7 bases lay outside the gene matches. The CDR3 length is 15 residues. The CDR3 loop reads CASGPGGISYNEQFF. CDR3 coding DNA: TGTGCCAGCGGGCCGGGGGGAATCTCCTACAATGAGCAGTTCTTC.

The genes are TRBV11-2 and TRBJ2-7; D might be TRBD2 (5 bases). Germline CDR1 is SGHAT and CDR2 is FQNNGV. V lost 5 bases and J 4 bases, leaving 9 bases between the germline ends. CDR3 length: 12 residues. The CDR3 sequence is CASSNERYEQYF. The CDR3 region has the DNA TGTGCCAGCAGCAACGAGCGGTACGAGCAGTACTTC.

The chain couples TRBV5-1 to TRBJ2-1, with 7 nucleotides matching TRBD2. This CDR3 is 15 amino acids long. Germline CDR1 reads SGHRS; CDR2 reads YFSETQ. V was pared by 3 bases and J by 7 bases, with 10 bases of the junction left unmatched. The CDR3 sequence is CASSSGLDRGNEQFF. CDR3 nucleotides: TGCGCCAGCAGCTCAGGACTAGACCGTGGGAATGAGCAGTTCTTC.

The chain links TRBV6-4 to TRBJ2-1; 8 nucleotides line up with TRBD1. Looked up from germline, CDR1 is MRHNA and CDR2 is SNTAGT. The junction had 3 bases not matched to a gene; V was cut back by 5 bases and J by 0 bases. The CDR3 runs 15 residues. The CDR3 here is CASSQQGDSYNEQFF. In DNA form, the CDR3 reads TGTGCCAGCAGTCAACAGGGGGACTCCTACAATGAGCAGTTCTTC.

This clone was observed a few times. This chain uses TRBV4-2 with TRBJ2-7, with D possibly matching TRBD1 (5 bases). V was trimmed by 0 bases and J by 0 bases, leaving 9 bases between them. The germline V gene has CDR1 LGHNA and CDR2 YNFKEQ. The CDR3 contains 15 residues. Here the CDR3 reads CASSQDIGASYEQYF. Here the CDR3 DNA reads TGTGCCAGCAGCCAAGACATAGGGGCCTCCTACGAGCAGTACTTC.

For the CDR3, the DNA is TGTGCCAGCAGCCCTTATGGGGGGGCCGAGGGAAAAGAGACCCAGTACTTC. Its protein product is CASSPYGGAEGKETQYF. The J gene is TRBJ2-5, the V gene TRBV7-8, with a weak D call TRBD2 (7 bases). V lost 5 bases and J 3 bases, leaving 22 bases between the germline ends. The CDR3 totals 17 residues. Per the germline V gene, CDR1 is SGHVS and CDR2 is FQNEAQ. Variable domain in full (rest from reference TRBV7-8 and TRBJ2-5): GAGVSQSPRYKVAKRGQDVALRCDPISGHVSLFWYQQALGQGPEFLTYFQNEAQLDKSGLPSDRFFAERPEGSVSTLKIQRTQQEDSAVYLCASSPYGGAEGKETQYFGPGTRLLVL.

The chain couples TRBV7-9 to TRBJ2-5; no firm D call. From germline, CDR1 is SEHNR and CDR2 FQNEAQ (reference sequence). This CDR3 is built from 14 residues. Trimming left V 1 base short and J 4 bases short, with 10 bases between. Written as DNA, the CDR3 is TGTGCCAGCAGCTTAGGATTCCGAGGAGAGACCCAGTACTTC. Its translation is CASSLGFRGETQYF.

In DNA, the CDR3 is TGTGCCAGCAGCTTAACCGGGACTAGCGTCTACGAGCAGTACTTC. Protein: CASSLTGTSVYEQYF. V usage is TRBV7-6 and J usage is TRBJ2-7, with 10 bases identical to TRBD2. The CDR3 sequence is 15 residues long. Germline CDR1 reads SGHVS; CDR2 reads FNYEAQ. The ends lost 2 bases at V and 3 bases at J; junction bases unmatched: 4.

This clone was seen a handful of times. The chain's CDR3 is CAWSLNSNQPQHF. The DNA for the CDR3 is TGTGCCTGGAGTCTTAATAGCAATCAGCCCCAGCATTTT. This chain joins TRBV30 and TRBJ1-5; D is undetermined. V lost 2 bases and J 0 bases, leaving 5 bases between the germline ends. Per the germline V gene, CDR1 is GTSNPN and CDR2 is SVGIG (reference sequence). The CDR3 is made up of 13 amino acids.